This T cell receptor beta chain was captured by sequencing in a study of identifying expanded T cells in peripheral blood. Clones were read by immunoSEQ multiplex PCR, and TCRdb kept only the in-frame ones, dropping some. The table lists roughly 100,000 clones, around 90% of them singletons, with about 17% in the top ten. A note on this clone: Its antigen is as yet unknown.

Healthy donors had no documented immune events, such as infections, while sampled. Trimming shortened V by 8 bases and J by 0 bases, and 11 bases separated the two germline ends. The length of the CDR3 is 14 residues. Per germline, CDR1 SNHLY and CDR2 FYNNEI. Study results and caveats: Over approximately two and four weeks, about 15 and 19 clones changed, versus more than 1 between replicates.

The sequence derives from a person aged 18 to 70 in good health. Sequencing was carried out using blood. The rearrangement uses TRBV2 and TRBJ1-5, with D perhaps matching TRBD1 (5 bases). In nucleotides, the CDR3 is TGTGCCAGCCTCAGGGAGCCTAGCAATCAGCCCCAGCATTTT. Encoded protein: CASLREPSNQPQHF. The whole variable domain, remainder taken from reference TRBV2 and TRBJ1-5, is EPEVTQTPSHQVTQMGQEVILRCVPISNHLYFYWYRQILGQKVEFLVSFYNNEISEKSEIFDDQFSVERPDGSNFTLKIRSTKLEDSAMYFCASLREPSNQPQHFGDGTRLSIL.